The 24 T cell receptor beta chains listed next were all sequenced from one sample in a study of cytotoxic CD8 clonotypes in ibrutinib-treated CLL (dated by TCRdb to about 2021). Library prep was done by the immunoSEQ multiplex PCR assay. TCRdb's version of the immuneACCESS table is confined to in-frame rearrangements and falls short of the full clone set. An unresolved V gene accounts for under half of the shortfall where checked; the remainder is of unknown origin. For this sample there are 45,000 to 50,000 clones; around 53% appear just once. Clones ranked in the top ten supply about 30% of the sample. This specimen's time point label, interpreted: approximately eleven months on ibrutinib. This specimen consisted of PBMCs, obtained after 12 months of ibrutinib treatment. The receptors originated from a human donor with chronic lymphocytic leukemia.

The chain carries TRBV5-1 and TRBJ2-7, with a weak D call TRBD2 (5 bases). The length of the CDR3 is 14 residues. The ends were cut back, 4 bases at V and 2 bases at J, with 13 bases in the middle. Germline V gene lookup returns CDR1 SGHRS and CDR2 YFSETQ. The DNA of the CDR3 is TGCGCCAGCAGCCGGGGATCTGGGGCCTACGAGCAGTACTTC. Translating it yields CASSRGSGAYEQYF.

J is TRBJ1-1 and V is TRBV7-9, with D unclear. This CDR3 region has 13 residues. Trimming cost V 5 bases and J 4 bases, with 11 bases left between them. CDR1 and CDR2 (germline): SEHNR, FQNEAQ (reference sequence). The CDR3 spells CASSDPPGTEAFF. In DNA, the CDR3 is TGTGCCAGCAGCGATCCTCCAGGCACTGAAGCTTTCTTT.

The chain has TRBV28 and TRBJ2-7; D is ambiguous. Germline lookup yields CDR1 MDHEN and CDR2 SYDVKM. With 6 bases removed from V and 5 bases from J, the gap between germline ends came to 11 bases. The CDR3 totals 12 residues. The CDR3 sequence is CASRDQDDEQYF. The CDR3 DNA sequence: TGTGCCAGCAGAGATCAGGACGACGAGCAGTACTTC.

The V gene is TRBV7-6, the J gene TRBJ2-7, with TRBD1 matching 7 bases. The CDR3 loop spans 17 amino acids. The V gene end was trimmed by 5 bases and the J gene end by 0 bases; junction bases not matched to a gene: 13. CDR1 and CDR2 from the germline V gene are SGHVS and FNYEAQ. The CDR3 here is CASSPGTATALSYEQYF. In DNA, the CDR3 is TGTGCCAGCAGCCCGGGGACAGCCACGGCCCTCTCCTACGAGCAGTACTTC.

On this clone: The junction and the germline gene differ at one end; a read error may be behind it. V usage is TRBV9 and J usage is TRBJ1-6; weak D call: TRBD1 (5 bases). The CDR3 length is 15 residues. Germline V lookup: CDR1 SGDLS, CDR2 YYNGEE. In DNA, the CDR3 is TGTGCCAGCAGCCCCCAAAGGACCGGGGGAAACGCTTCGCCCTTT. It encodes CASSPQRTGGNASPF.

DNA for the CDR3: TGTGCCAGCAGCGATACTAGCGGGAGTTACGAGCAGTACTTC. Encoded protein: CASSDTSGSYEQYF. The chain joins TRBV9 to TRBJ2-7; 11 bases match TRBD2. V was clipped by 3 bases and J by 4 bases; unmatched bases: 3. Germline V gene sequence: CDR1 SGDLS, CDR2 YYNGEE. This CDR3 spans 14 amino acids.

This clone was picked up a small number of times. This chain links TRBV30 with TRBJ1-2, with D hard to call. CDR3 length equals 12 residues. Germline V gives CDR1 GTSNPN, CDR2 SVGIG (reference sequence). Trimming cost V 3 bases and J 8 bases, with 13 bases left between them. CDR3 sequence: CAWSQRGEGYTF. The CDR3 bases are TGTGCCTGGAGCCAACGTGGGGAGGGCTACACCTTC.

Notes on this clone: A read error may produce the germline difference seen at one junction end. The rearrangement links TRBV27 to TRBJ2-1, with 9 bases that match TRBD1. This CDR3 is built from 11 residues. Germline CDR1 and CDR2: MNHEY and SMNVEV (reference sequence). CDR3 nucleotides: TGTGCCAGCAGTAGCCGGGACAGGGAGATCTTC. This sequence encodes CASSSRDREIF.

The genes are TRBV11-1 and TRBJ1-1; possible D gene TRBD1, 6 bases. This CDR3 is built from 11 residues. With 5 bases removed from V and 9 bases from J, the gap between germline ends came to 10 bases. The germline V gene has CDR1 SGHAT and CDR2 FQDESV (reference sequence). The CDR3 DNA reads TGTGCCAGCAGCACCGACAGGAAAGCTTTCTTT. Residues: CASSTDRKAFF.

Many counts were recorded for this clone. J is TRBJ1-5 and V is TRBV4-2; no firm D call. The CDR3 totals 17 residues. Per the germline V gene, CDR1 is LGHNA and CDR2 is YNFKEQ. The V end lost 0 bases, the J end lost 0 bases, and 12 bases lay between the germline ends. CDR3 sequence: CASSQDGTQYSNQPQHF. The CDR3 DNA reads TGTGCCAGCAGCCAAGATGGCACACAGTATAGCAATCAGCCCCAGCATTTT.

This clone was seen more than once but under ten times. The genes are TRBV4-1 and TRBJ2-7; D is ambiguous. The V and J ends lost 4 bases and 2 bases respectively, with 9 bases between them. The germline V gene has CDR1 MGHRA and CDR2 YSYEKL. The CDR3 sequence is 13 residues long. The CDR3 DNA sequence: TGCGCCAGCAGCCCGACACAGACCTACGAGCAGTACTTC. Translating it yields CASSPTQTYEQYF.

This chain joins TRBV15 and TRBJ2-2; 10 positions match TRBD2. There are 17 residues in the CDR3. The germline gives CDR1 LNHNV, CDR2 YYDKDF (reference sequence). Germline trimming cut 0 bases from V and 4 bases from J; bases unmatched to any gene: 5. In DNA, the CDR3 is TGTGCCACCAGCAGAGATAAGCGGGAGGGCGGCACCGGGGAGCTGTTTTTT. Encoded protein: CATSRDKREGGTGELFF.

The chain combines TRBV30 with TRBJ2-7; 9 bases match TRBD1. Losses at the gene ends were 4 bases for V and 4 bases for J; bases not matched to a gene: 2. The CDR3 is made up of 12 amino acids. Per germline, CDR1 GTSNPN and CDR2 SVGIG (reference sequence). The CDR3 region has the DNA TGTGCCTGGAACGACAGGGGGTACGAGCAGTACTTC. Protein: CAWNDRGYEQYF.

This clone was detected only a few times. The chain combines TRBV7-6 with TRBJ2-1; TRBD2 matches at 13 bases. V was clipped by 5 bases and J by 9 bases; unmatched bases: 10. The CDR3 runs to 16 residues. The germline V gene has CDR1 SGHVS and CDR2 FNYEAQ. Here the CDR3 reads CASSPRLAGGEGEQFF. The CDR3 nucleotides read TGTGCCAGCAGCCCAAGACTAGCGGGGGGCGAAGGTGAGCAGTTCTTC. The whole variable domain, remainder taken from reference TRBV7-6 and TRBJ2-1, is GAGVSQSPRYKVTKRGQDVALRCDPISGHVSLYWYRQALGQGPEFLTYFNYEAQQDKSGLPNDRFSAERPEGSISTLTIQRTEQRDSAMYRCASSPRLAGGEGEQFFGPGTRLTVL.

The chain recombines TRBV9 with TRBJ2-3; 10 nucleotides agree with TRBD2. Trimming at V came to 0 bases and at J to 3 bases, leaving 4 bases not matched to a gene. CDR3 size: 16 residues. Per the germline V gene, CDR1 is SGDLS and CDR2 is YYNGEE. The CDR3 nucleotides read TGTGCCAGCAGCGTAGGGGCGGGACTAGCGACAGATACGCAGTATTTT. Amino acid sequence: CASSVGAGLATDTQYF.

The J gene is TRBJ2-7, the V gene TRBV6-1; possible D gene TRBD1, 5 bases. This CDR3 spans 16 amino acids. From germline, CDR1 is MNHNS and CDR2 SASEGT. V dropped 2 bases and J dropped 0 bases, with 14 bases sitting between them. CDR3 region: CASSERGTASSYEQYF. CDR3 nucleotides: TGTGCCAGCAGTGAAAGGGGCACAGCGTCCTCCTACGAGCAGTACTTC.

The chain links TRBV2 to TRBJ2-7, with TRBD2 as a possible D gene (5 bases). V lost 8 bases to trimming and J lost 2 bases, with 19 bases between them. Germline CDR1 SNHLY, CDR2 FYNNEI. The CDR3 totals 15 residues. As DNA, the CDR3 is TGTGCCAGCGCCTCGGGAAAATGGACCGCCTACGAGCAGTACTTC. The encoded protein is CASASGKWTAYEQYF.

CDR3: CASSSRTGDEKLFF. DNA of the CDR3: TGTGCCAGCAGTTCCCGGACAGGAGACGAAAAACTGTTTTTT. The chain is built from TRBV2 and TRBJ1-4; 7 nucleotides line up with TRBD1. Germline V lookup: CDR1 SNHLY, CDR2 FYNNEI. This CDR3 has 14 residues. The V gene end was trimmed by 5 bases and the J gene end by 8 bases; junction bases not matched to a gene: 8.

V is TRBV7-2 and J is TRBJ1-2; 12 bases line up with TRBD1. CDR3 length: 16 residues. The V and J ends lost 1 base and 4 bases, in that order; junction bases with no gene match: 4. Germline loops: CDR1 SGHTA, CDR2 FQGNSA. CDR3 nucleotides: TGTGCCAGCAGCTTAGGGGGACAGGGGGCGAGCTATGGCTACACCTTC. It yields the protein CASSLGGQGASYGYTF.

This clone was recorded only once. The rearrangement uses TRBV28 and TRBJ2-7; D is perhaps TRBD1 (6 bases). V was pared by 6 bases and J by 5 bases, with 14 bases between. The CDR3 spans 13 residues. Germline V gene lookup returns CDR1 MDHEN and CDR2 SYDVKM. This CDR3 is CASSFYRAHEQYF. The DNA for the CDR3 is TGTGCCAGCAGCTTTTACAGGGCCCACGAGCAGTACTTC.

This chain links TRBV4-1 with TRBJ2-3; maybe TRBD2 (6 bases). Germline V gene lookup returns CDR1 MGHRA and CDR2 YSYEKL. This CDR3 is 15 amino acids long. Between the trimmed V and J ends, which lost 1 base and 7 bases, there was a span of 15 bases. The CDR3 region has the DNA TGCGCCAGCAGCCAAGGACTAGAGTTGCAAAATACGCAGTATTTT. Protein product: CASSQGLELQNTQYF.

This rearrangement joins TRBV2 to TRBJ2-5; 10 positions agree with TRBD1. CDR1 SNHLY and CDR2 FYNNEI come from the germline V gene. The ends lost 4 bases at V and 5 bases at J; junction bases unmatched: 10. The CDR3 runs to 16 residues. CDR3 in amino acids: CASSGWTGGSWETQYF. The CDR3 nucleotides are TGTGCCAGCAGTGGTTGGACAGGGGGAAGTTGGGAGACCCAGTACTTC.

This clone occurred a few times. This chain uses TRBV19 with TRBJ2-6; D gene unclear. Per the germline V gene, CDR1 is LNHDA and CDR2 is SQIVND (reference sequence). Trimming pared 2 bases from V and 0 bases from J, leaving 14 bases between. CDR3 size: 18 residues. In DNA, the CDR3 is TGTGCCAGTAGTATAAGGTGGCGGCAACTCTCTGGGGCCAACGTCCTGACTTTC. Its protein product is CASSIRWRQLSGANVLTF.

DNA for the CDR3: TGTGCCAGCAGTGTTAGCGGGAGACGGACCGGGGAGCTGTTTTTT. It translates to CASSVSGRRTGELFF. The J gene is TRBJ2-2, the V gene TRBV25-1, with 9 bases aligning to TRBD2. Germline V gene sequence: CDR1 MGHDK, CDR2 SYGVNS. The ends lost 4 bases at V and 5 bases at J; junction bases unmatched: 5. The CDR3 totals 15 residues.